This T cell receptor (beta chain) was captured in a study of blood T cells in healthy people across ages. Combining a sample-barcoded 5' primer with a J-beta primer mix, a second PCR ran for about 7 to 11 cycles. Tags on each cDNA molecule came from a template-switch adaptor with 12 random nucleotides. Per-sample output comprised a minimum of 3 million paired-end reads containing CDR3. Each CDR3 protein gets one entry after TCRdb re-called the 5' RACE reads with MiXCR. There are around 1,100,000 distinct CDR3 sequences in the sample; roughly two fifths occur only once, and over 10% lies in the top ten. Isolated per sample were at least 6.5 million PBMCs. Germline CDR1 SGHDN, CDR2 FVKESK. V was trimmed by 1 base and J by 4 bases, leaving 16 bases between them. This CDR3 region has 16 residues. Study observations and caveats: TCR beta diversity was tightly associated with the proportion of naive T cells.

In the case of this clonotype: The antigen remains undetermined.

The chain has TRBV14 and TRBJ1-2; D is ambiguous. Input material: blood. This TCR was recovered from a man aged 18-30 years in good health. The CDR3 reads CASSQGFKGDFYGYTF. The CDR3 DNA follows: TGTGCCAGCAGCCAAGGGTTTAAGGGCGACTTCTATGGCTACACCTTC.